Listed below are T cell receptor beta chains from one sample, sequenced in a study of blood T cell repertoires in COVID-19. Sequenced by immunoSEQ multiplex PCR; TCRdb stores in-frame clones only, minus some. The table lists a few hundred thousand clones, roughly nine tenths of them singletons. The sample was PBMCs or T cells enriched from blood (not recorded which). The receptors here all came from a woman aged 45-65 years who had recovered from COVID-19. Both conserved end residues are part of each CDR3. The D gene is left open where the match is weak. Clone size is not always given. Where it is, it says once, few, many or a class for expanded clones.

d_call: TRBD2; v_call: TRBV19; clone_size: once; j_call: TRBJ2-7; cdr3_nt: TGTGCCAGTAGTAAGGATTCTCGGGAGGGATTCTACGAGCAGTACTTC; cdr3_aa: CASSKDSREGFYEQYF
d_call: TRBD2; v_call: TRBV9; clone_size: -; j_call: TRBJ2-2; cdr3_nt: TGTGCCAGCAGCGGGGTAGCGGGAGCCCTTATCGGGGAGCTGTTTTTT; cdr3_aa: CASSGVAGALIGELFF
d_call: -; v_call: TRBV29-1; clone_size: -; j_call: TRBJ2-1; cdr3_nt: TGCAGCGTCGGACGGACAGCCTACAATGAGCAGTTCTTC; cdr3_aa: CSVGRTAYNEQFF
d_call: -; v_call: TRBV2; clone_size: -; j_call: TRBJ1-1; cdr3_nt: TGTGCCAGCAGGGCCACTGAAGCTTTCTTT; cdr3_aa: CASRATEAFF
d_call: -; v_call: TRBV28; clone_size: -; j_call: TRBJ1-5; cdr3_nt: TGTGCCAGCAGTCGGACAAACAATCAGCCCCAGCATTTT; cdr3_aa: CASSRTNNQPQHF
d_call: -; v_call: TRBV5-1; clone_size: -; j_call: TRBJ1-2; cdr3_nt: TGCGCCAGCAGCTTAGGGGGTGGCTACACCTTC; cdr3_aa: CASSLGGGYTF
d_call: TRBD1; v_call: TRBV2; clone_size: -; j_call: TRBJ2-3; cdr3_nt: TGTGCCAGCAGCGGGACAGGGGGAGGTACGCAGTATTTT; cdr3_aa: CASSGTGGGTQYF
d_call: TRBD2; v_call: TRBV5-1; clone_size: -; j_call: TRBJ2-7; cdr3_nt: TGCGCCAGCAGCTTGGTTCTAGCGGGTAGGGAGCAGTACTTC; cdr3_aa: CASSLVLAGREQYF
d_call: TRBD1; v_call: TRBV7-3; clone_size: -; j_call: TRBJ1-2; cdr3_nt: TGTGCCAGCAGCCCACCGGGACAGGGGGAACATGGCTACACCTTC; cdr3_aa: CASSPPGQGEHGYTF
d_call: TRBD2; v_call: TRBV18; clone_size: -; j_call: TRBJ2-1; cdr3_nt: TGTGCCAGCTCCGCTCCGGGACTAGCGGGAGGGAGCTCCTACAATGAGCAGTTCTTC; cdr3_aa: CASSAPGLAGGSSYNEQFF
d_call: -; v_call: TRBV28; clone_size: -; j_call: TRBJ1-2; cdr3_nt: TGTGCCAGCAGGGACAGATCCCATATTCATCATGGCTACACCTTC; cdr3_aa: CASRDRSHIHHGYTF
d_call: -; v_call: TRBV7-3; clone_size: once; j_call: TRBJ2-7; cdr3_nt: TGTGCCAGCAGCGTGGACACTAACTCCTACGAGCAGTACTTC; cdr3_aa: CASSVDTNSYEQYF
d_call: -; v_call: TRBV19; clone_size: -; j_call: TRBJ1-5; cdr3_nt: TGTGCCAGTAGTATGTCCAGGCTTTATAGCAATCAGCCCCAGCATTTT; cdr3_aa: CASSMSRLYSNQPQHF
d_call: -; v_call: TRBV18; clone_size: once; j_call: TRBJ2-1; cdr3_nt: TGTGCCAGCTCCCCGATTTCGGGCAATGAGCAGTTCTTC; cdr3_aa: CASSPISGNEQFF
d_call: TRBD1; v_call: TRBV11-2; clone_size: -; j_call: TRBJ1-1; cdr3_nt: TGTGCCAGCAGCACGGGACAGGGAAGATTGGGCACTGAAGCTTTCTTT; cdr3_aa: CASSTGQGRLGTEAFF
d_call: TRBD2; v_call: TRBV24-1; clone_size: -; j_call: TRBJ2-7; cdr3_nt: TGTGCCACCAGTGAACCCCCGGATCTAGCGGGAGTCTCCTACGAGCAGTACTTC; cdr3_aa: CATSEPPDLAGVSYEQYF
d_call: -; v_call: TRBV5-1; clone_size: -; j_call: TRBJ2-5; cdr3_nt: TGCGCCAGCAGCTTGGGACAGCTGGAGAAAGAGACCCAGTACTTC; cdr3_aa: CASSLGQLEKETQYF
d_call: TRBD2; v_call: TRBV2; clone_size: -; j_call: TRBJ2-7; cdr3_nt: TGTGCCAGCAGGACTAGCGGGAGGGGTTACGAGCAGTACTTC; cdr3_aa: CASRTSGRGYEQYF
d_call: -; v_call: TRBV28; clone_size: once; j_call: TRBJ2-1; cdr3_nt: TGTGCCAGCAGTTTACTTAGCGAGTACAATGAGCAGTTCTTC; cdr3_aa: CASSLLSEYNEQFF
d_call: -; v_call: TRBV20-1; clone_size: once; j_call: TRBJ2-3; cdr3_nt: TGCAGTGCTAGTGGTCGGGAATACACAGATACGCAGTATTTT; cdr3_aa: CSASGREYTDTQYF
d_call: TRBD1; v_call: TRBV19; clone_size: -; j_call: TRBJ1-2; cdr3_nt: TGTGCCATCGCGCGGGACAGGGGGTCTGGCTACACCTTC; cdr3_aa: CAIARDRGSGYTF
d_call: TRBD1; v_call: TRBV10-3; clone_size: few; j_call: TRBJ2-1; cdr3_nt: TGTGCCATCAGTGATCCAGGGGGCCGGGGGAATGAGCAGTTCTTC; cdr3_aa: CAISDPGGRGNEQFF
d_call: -; v_call: TRBV19; clone_size: -; j_call: TRBJ2-1; cdr3_nt: TGTGCCAGTAGTAGTGAGCTTTTAACGGGAGAGCAGTTCTTC; cdr3_aa: CASSSELLTGEQFF
d_call: -; v_call: TRBV7-6; clone_size: -; j_call: TRBJ2-2; cdr3_nt: TGTGCCAGCAGCCCGAGACAGGTCACGAACACCGGGGAGCTGTTTTTT; cdr3_aa: CASSPRQVTNTGELFF
d_call: -; v_call: TRBV18; clone_size: -; j_call: TRBJ1-1; cdr3_nt: TGTGCCAGCTCACCGACACCATTGGACACTGAAGCTTTCTTT; cdr3_aa: CASSPTPLDTEAFF
d_call: -; v_call: TRBV5-4; clone_size: -; j_call: TRBJ1-3; cdr3_nt: TGTGCCAGCAGCATCCAGGGGTCTGGAAACACCATATATTTT; cdr3_aa: CASSIQGSGNTIYF
d_call: -; v_call: TRBV4-2; clone_size: -; j_call: TRBJ2-5; cdr3_nt: TGTGCCAGCAGCCAAGGTGGCGGGGCCTGGGAGACCCAGTACTTC; cdr3_aa: CASSQGGGAWETQYF
d_call: TRBD2; v_call: TRBV4-2; clone_size: -; j_call: TRBJ2-7; cdr3_nt: TGTGCCAGCAGCCAGTCCGGGACTAGTTTCCCAGAGCAGTACTTC; cdr3_aa: CASSQSGTSFPEQYF
d_call: TRBD2; v_call: TRBV19; clone_size: once; j_call: TRBJ2-1; cdr3_nt: TGTGCCAGTAGTTTGACTAGCGGGAGCTCCTACAATGAGCAGTTCTTC; cdr3_aa: CASSLTSGSSYNEQFF
d_call: -; v_call: TRBV4-1; clone_size: -; j_call: TRBJ2-1; cdr3_nt: TGCGCCAGCAGCCAAGATTGGGAAGGGGCGTCTGGGAATGAGCAGTTCTTC; cdr3_aa: CASSQDWEGASGNEQFF
d_call: -; v_call: TRBV28; clone_size: -; j_call: TRBJ1-1; cdr3_nt: TGTGCCATCGATGAGGACGGGACACCGAACACTGAAGCTTTCTTT; cdr3_aa: CAIDEDGTPNTEAFF
d_call: -; v_call: TRBV4-3; clone_size: -; j_call: TRBJ2-1; cdr3_nt: TGCGCCAGCAGCCAAGAGGTAACGGCGGAACTGTTCTTC; cdr3_aa: CASSQEVTAELFF
d_call: -; v_call: TRBV27; clone_size: -; j_call: TRBJ2-1; cdr3_nt: TGTGCCAGCAGCCTAACTTGGCAGCCGAGGGTCGATGAGCAGTTCTTC; cdr3_aa: CASSLTWQPRVDEQFF
d_call: TRBD2; v_call: TRBV24-1; clone_size: -; j_call: TRBJ2-1; cdr3_nt: TGTGCCACCAGTGATTTAGGGCTAGCGGACTATGTGGGCTACAATGAGCAGTTCTTC; cdr3_aa: CATSDLGLADYVGYNEQFF
d_call: TRBD1; v_call: TRBV28; clone_size: -; j_call: TRBJ1-2; cdr3_nt: TGTGCCAGCTCCGCATCGAGGAACAGGGGCTATGGCTACACCTTC; cdr3_aa: CASSASRNRGYGYTF
d_call: -; v_call: TRBV30; clone_size: -; j_call: TRBJ1-1; cdr3_nt: TGTGCCTGGAGTCCTAAATTGACAGGCCCTGGAGGGAACACTGAAGCTTTCTTT; cdr3_aa: CAWSPKLTGPGGNTEAFF
d_call: -; v_call: TRBV2; clone_size: -; j_call: TRBJ1-2; cdr3_nt: TGTGCCAGCAGGGGCTGGGACACGGGCTACACCTTC; cdr3_aa: CASRGWDTGYTF
d_call: TRBD1; v_call: TRBV10-3; clone_size: -; j_call: TRBJ1-1; cdr3_nt: TGTGCCATCAGTGGGCAGGGGGGGAACACTGAAGCTTTCTTT; cdr3_aa: CAISGQGGNTEAFF
d_call: -; v_call: TRBV2; clone_size: once; j_call: TRBJ1-2; cdr3_nt: TGTGCCAGCAGCCCTGGAGGAGGCTACACCTTC; cdr3_aa: CASSPGGGYTF
d_call: TRBD1; v_call: TRBV7-9; clone_size: -; j_call: TRBJ2-2; cdr3_nt: TGTGCCAGCAGCACCACCCAAGGACAGGGGGCGCGCACCGGGGAGCTGTTTTTT; cdr3_aa: CASSTTQGQGARTGELFF
d_call: -; v_call: TRBV7-3; clone_size: once; j_call: TRBJ2-3; cdr3_nt: TGTGCCAGCAGCAGATTAGAGAGCACAGATACGCAGTATTTT; cdr3_aa: CASSRLESTDTQYF
d_call: -; v_call: TRBV2; clone_size: -; j_call: TRBJ2-5; cdr3_nt: TGTGCCAGCAGGACAGGTTCTGAGACCCAGTACTTC; cdr3_aa: CASRTGSETQYF
d_call: -; v_call: TRBV7-3; clone_size: -; j_call: TRBJ1-3; cdr3_nt: TGTGCCAGCAGCCTGGGAGTCAGTGGAAACACCATATATTTT; cdr3_aa: CASSLGVSGNTIYF